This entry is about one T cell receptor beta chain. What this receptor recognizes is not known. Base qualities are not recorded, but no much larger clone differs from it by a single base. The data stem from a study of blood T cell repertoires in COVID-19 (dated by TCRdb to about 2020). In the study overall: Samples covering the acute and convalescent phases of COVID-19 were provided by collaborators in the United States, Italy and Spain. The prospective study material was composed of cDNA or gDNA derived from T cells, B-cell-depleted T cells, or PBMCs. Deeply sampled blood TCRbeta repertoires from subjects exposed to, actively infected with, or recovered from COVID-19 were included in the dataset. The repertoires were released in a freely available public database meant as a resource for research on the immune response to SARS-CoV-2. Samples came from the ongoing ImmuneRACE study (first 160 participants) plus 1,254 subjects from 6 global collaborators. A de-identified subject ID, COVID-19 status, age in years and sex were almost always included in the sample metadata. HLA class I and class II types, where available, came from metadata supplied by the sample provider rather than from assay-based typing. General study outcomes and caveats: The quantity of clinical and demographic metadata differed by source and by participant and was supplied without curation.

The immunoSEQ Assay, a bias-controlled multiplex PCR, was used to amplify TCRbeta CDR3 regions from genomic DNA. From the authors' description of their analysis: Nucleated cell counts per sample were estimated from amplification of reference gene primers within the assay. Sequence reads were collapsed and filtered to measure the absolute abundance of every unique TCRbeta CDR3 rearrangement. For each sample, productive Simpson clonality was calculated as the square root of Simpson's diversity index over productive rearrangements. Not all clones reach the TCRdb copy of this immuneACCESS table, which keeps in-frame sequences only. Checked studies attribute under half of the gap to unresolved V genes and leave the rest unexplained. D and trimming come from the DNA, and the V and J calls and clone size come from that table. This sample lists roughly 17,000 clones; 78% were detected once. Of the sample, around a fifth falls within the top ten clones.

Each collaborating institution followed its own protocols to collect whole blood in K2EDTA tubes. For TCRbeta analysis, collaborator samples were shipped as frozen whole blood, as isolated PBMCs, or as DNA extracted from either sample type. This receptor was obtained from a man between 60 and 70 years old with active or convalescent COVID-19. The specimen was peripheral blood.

The CDR3: CASSSMPGGSETQYF. The DNA sequence follows: TGTGCCAGCAGTTCCATGCCCGGAGGGTCGGAGACCCAGTACTTC. The chain couples TRBV27 to TRBJ2-5; possibly the D gene is TRBD2, per 6 matching bases. The CDR3 runs 15 residues from the cysteine to the phenylalanine. The CDR3 DNA has 45 bases and is translated from base 1. CDR1 and CDR2 are read off the germline V gene (reference sequence) as MNHEY and SMNVEV. V is cut by 4 bases and J by 5 bases, and the space between the germline ends is 17 bases.